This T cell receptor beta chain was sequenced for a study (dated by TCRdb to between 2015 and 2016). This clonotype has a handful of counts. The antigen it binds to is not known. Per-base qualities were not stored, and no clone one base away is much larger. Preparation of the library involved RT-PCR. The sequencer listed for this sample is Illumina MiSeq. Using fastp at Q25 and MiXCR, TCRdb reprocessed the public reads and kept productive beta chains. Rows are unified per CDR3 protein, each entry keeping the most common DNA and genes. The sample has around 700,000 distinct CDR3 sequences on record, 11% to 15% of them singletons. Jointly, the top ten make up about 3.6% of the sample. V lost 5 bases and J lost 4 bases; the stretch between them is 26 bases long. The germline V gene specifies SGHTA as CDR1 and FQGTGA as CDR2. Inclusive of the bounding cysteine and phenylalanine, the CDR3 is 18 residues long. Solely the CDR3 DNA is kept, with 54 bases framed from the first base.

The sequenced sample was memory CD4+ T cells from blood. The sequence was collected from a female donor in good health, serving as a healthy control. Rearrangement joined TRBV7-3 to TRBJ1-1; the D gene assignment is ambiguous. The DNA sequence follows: TGTGCCAGCAGCCCCCGTCCTATTGGCTTCGGGAATCCCACTGAAGCTTTCTTT. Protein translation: CASSPRPIGFGNPTEAFF.